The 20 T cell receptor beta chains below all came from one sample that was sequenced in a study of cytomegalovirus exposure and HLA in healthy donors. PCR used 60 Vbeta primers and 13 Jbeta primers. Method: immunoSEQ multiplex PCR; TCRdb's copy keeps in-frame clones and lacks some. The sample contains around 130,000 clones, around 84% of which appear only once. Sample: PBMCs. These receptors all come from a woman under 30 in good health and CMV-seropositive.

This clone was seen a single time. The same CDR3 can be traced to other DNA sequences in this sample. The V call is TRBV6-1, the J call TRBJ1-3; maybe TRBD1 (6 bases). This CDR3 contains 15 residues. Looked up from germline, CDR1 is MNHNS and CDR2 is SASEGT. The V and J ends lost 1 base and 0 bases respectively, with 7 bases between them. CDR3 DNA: TGTGCCAGCAGTGAAGTAGGGGGCTCTGGAAACACCATATATTTT. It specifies CASSEVGGSGNTIYF.

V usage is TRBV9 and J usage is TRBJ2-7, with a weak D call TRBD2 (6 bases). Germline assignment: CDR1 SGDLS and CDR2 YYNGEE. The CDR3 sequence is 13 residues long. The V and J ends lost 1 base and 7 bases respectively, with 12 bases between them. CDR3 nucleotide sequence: TGTGCCAGCAGCGTAAACGTGGAGGGGGAGCAGTACTTC. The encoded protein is CASSVNVEGEQYF.

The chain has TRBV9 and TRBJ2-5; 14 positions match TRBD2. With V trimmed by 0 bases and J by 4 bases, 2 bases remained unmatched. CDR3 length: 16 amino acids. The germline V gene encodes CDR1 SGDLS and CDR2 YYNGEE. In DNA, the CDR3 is TGTGCCAGCAGCGTAGGACTAGCGGGGGGGCCAGAGACCCAGTACTTC. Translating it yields CASSVGLAGGPETQYF.

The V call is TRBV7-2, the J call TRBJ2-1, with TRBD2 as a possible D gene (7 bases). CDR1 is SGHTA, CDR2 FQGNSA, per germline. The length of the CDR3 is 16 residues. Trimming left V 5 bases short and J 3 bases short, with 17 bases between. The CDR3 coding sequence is TGTGCCAGCAGCCCCCCTCGGGGGGCTGTCTACAATGAGCAGTTCTTC. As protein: CASSPPRGAVYNEQFF. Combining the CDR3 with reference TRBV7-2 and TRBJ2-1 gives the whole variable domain GAGVSQSPSNKVTEKGKDVELRCDPISGHTALYWYRQSLGQGLEFLIYFQGNSAPDKSGLPSDRFSAERTGGSVSTLTIQRTQQEDSAVYLCASSPPRGAVYNEQFFGPGTRLTVL.

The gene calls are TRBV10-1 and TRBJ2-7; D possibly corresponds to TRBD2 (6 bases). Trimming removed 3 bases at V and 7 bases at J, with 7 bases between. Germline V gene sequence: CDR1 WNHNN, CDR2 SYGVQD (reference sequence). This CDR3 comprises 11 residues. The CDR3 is CASSDGREQYF. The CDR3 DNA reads TGCGCCAGCAGTGATGGGAGGGAGCAGTACTTC.

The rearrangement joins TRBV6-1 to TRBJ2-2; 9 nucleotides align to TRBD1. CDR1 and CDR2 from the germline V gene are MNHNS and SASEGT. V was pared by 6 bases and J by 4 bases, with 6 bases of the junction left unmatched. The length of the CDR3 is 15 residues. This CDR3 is CASRLTGGSTGELFF. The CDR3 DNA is TGTGCCAGCAGACTGACAGGGGGTAGCACCGGGGAGCTGTTTTTT.

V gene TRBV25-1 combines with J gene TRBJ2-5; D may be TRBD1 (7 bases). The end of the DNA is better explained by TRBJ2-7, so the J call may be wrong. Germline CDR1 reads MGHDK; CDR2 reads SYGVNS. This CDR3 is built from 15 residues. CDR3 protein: CASSSGGGRSYEQYF. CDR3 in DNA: TGTGCCAGCTCTTCTGGAGGGGGCAGGTCCTACGAGCAGTACTTC.

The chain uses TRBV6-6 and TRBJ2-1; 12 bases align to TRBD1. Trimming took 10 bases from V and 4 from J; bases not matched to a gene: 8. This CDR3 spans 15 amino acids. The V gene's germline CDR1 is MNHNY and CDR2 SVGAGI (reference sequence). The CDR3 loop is CATYPGQGAYNEQFF. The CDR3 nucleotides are TGTGCCACCTATCCGGGACAGGGGGCTTACAATGAGCAGTTCTTC.

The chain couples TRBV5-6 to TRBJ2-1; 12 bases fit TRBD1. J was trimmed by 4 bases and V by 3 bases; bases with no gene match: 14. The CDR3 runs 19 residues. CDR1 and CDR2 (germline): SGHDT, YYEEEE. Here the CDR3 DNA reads TGTGCCAGCAGCTGGGACAGGGGGCGCGTCCTAGCGGGGTACAATGAGCAGTTCTTC. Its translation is CASSWDRGRVLAGYNEQFF.

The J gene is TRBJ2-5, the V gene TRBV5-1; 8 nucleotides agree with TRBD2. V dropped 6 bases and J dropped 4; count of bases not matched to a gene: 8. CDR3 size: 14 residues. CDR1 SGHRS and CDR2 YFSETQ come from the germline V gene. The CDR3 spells CASKEAGGRETQYF. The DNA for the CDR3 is TGCGCCAGCAAGGAGGCGGGGGGACGAGAGACCCAGTACTTC.

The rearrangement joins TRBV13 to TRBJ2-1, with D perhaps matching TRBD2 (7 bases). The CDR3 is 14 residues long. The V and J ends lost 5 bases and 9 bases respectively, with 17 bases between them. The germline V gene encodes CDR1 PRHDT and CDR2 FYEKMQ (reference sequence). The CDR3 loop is CASSPGGSGSEQFF. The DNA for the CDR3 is TGTGCCAGCAGCCCGGGGGGCAGTGGGAGTGAGCAGTTCTTC.

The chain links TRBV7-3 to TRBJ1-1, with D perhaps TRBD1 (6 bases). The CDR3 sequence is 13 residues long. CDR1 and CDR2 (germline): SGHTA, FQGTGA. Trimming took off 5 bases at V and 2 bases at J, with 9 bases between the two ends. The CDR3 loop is CASSARGNTEAFF. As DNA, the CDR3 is TGTGCCAGCAGCGCCAGGGGCAACACTGAAGCTTTCTTT.

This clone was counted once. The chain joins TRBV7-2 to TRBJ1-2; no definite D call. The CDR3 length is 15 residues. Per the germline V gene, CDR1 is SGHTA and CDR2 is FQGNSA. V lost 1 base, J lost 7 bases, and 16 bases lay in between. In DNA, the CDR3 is TGTGCCAGCAGCTTAGTTGCGGGCGGGCAAGGTGGCTACACCTTC. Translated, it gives CASSLVAGGQGGYTF. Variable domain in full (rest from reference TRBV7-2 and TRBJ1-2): GAGVSQSPSNKVTEKGKDVELRCDPISGHTALYWYRQSLGQGLEFLIYFQGNSAPDKSGLPSDRFSAERTGGSVSTLTIQRTQQEDSAVYLCASSLVAGGQGGYTFGSGTRLTVV.

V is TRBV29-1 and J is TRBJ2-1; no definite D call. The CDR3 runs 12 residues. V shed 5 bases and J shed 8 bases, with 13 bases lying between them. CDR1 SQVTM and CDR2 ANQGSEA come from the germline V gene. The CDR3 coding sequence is TGCAGCGTTCTGACGGAGATCGATGAGCAGTTCTTC. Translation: CSVLTEIDEQFF.

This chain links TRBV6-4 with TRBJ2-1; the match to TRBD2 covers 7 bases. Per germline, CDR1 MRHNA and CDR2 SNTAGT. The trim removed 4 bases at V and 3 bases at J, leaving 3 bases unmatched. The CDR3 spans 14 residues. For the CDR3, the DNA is TGTGCCAGCAGTGTTCGGGGGGACTACAATGAGCAGTTCTTC. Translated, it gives CASSVRGDYNEQFF.

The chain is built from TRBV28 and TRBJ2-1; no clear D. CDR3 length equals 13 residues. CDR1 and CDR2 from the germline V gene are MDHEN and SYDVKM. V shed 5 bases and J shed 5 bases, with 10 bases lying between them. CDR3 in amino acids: CASSLREDNEQFF. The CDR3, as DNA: TGTGCCAGCAGTCTACGAGAGGACAATGAGCAGTTCTTC.

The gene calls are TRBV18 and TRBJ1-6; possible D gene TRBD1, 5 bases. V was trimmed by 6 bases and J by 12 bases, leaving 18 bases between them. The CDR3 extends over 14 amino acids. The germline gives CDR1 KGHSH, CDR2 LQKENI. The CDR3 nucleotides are TGTGCCAGCTCCCAAGAGGCCGGGGGGGTACCCCTCCACTTT. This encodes CASSQEAGGVPLHF.

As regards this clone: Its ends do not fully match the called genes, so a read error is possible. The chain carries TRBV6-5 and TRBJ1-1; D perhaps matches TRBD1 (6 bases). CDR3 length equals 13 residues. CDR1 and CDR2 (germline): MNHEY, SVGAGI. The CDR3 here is CVSSTLQGAEAFF. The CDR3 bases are TGTGTCAGCAGTACCCTACAGGGTGCTGAAGCTTTCTTT.

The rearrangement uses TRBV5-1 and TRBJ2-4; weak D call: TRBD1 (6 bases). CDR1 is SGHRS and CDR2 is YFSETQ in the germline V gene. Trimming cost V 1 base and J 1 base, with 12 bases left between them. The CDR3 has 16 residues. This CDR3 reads CASSLPPTGAKNIQYF. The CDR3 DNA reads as TGCGCCAGCAGCTTGCCCCCGACAGGCGCCAAAAACATTCAGTACTTC.

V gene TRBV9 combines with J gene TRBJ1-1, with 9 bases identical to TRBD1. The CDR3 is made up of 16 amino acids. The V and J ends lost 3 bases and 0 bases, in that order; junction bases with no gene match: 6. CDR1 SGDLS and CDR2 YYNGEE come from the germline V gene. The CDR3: CASSGPNRGLNTEAFF. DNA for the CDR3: TGTGCCAGCAGCGGCCCAAACAGGGGGCTGAACACTGAAGCTTTCTTT.